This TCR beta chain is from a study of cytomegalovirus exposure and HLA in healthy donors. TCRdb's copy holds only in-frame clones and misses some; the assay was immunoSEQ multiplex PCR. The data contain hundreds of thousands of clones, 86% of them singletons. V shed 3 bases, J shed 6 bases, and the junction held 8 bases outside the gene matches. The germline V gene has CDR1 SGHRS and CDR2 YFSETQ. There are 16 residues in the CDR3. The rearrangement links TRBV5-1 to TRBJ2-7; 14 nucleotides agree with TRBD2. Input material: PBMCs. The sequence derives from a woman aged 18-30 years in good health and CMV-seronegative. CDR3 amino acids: CASSSTLTSGRGEQYF. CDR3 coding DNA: TGCGCCAGCAGCTCCACCCTGACTAGCGGGAGGGGCGAGCAGTACTTC. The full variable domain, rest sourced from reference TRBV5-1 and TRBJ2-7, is KAGVTQTPRYLIKTRGQQVTLSCSPISGHRSVSWYQQTPGQGLQFLFEYFSETQRNKGNFPGRFSGRQFSNSRSEMNVSTLELGDSALYLCASSSTLTSGRGEQYFGPGTRLTVT.